The clone carrying this T cell receptor beta chain was detected a few times. Its specificity is unknown. Primed by a sample-barcoded 5' primer and a J-beta primer mix, a second PCR proceeded for about 7 to 11 cycles. Sequencing of every sample gave 3 million or more CDR3-containing paired-end reads. TCRdb independently ran MiXCR on the 5' RACE reads; one entry per CDR3 protein. The repertoire includes 780,000 or so distinct CDR3 sequences, roughly three fifths of them detected once, and 20% to 30% sits in the top ten. The entry originates in a study of blood T cells in healthy people across ages. The CDR3 is made up of 12 amino acids. Deletions cut 6 bases from V and 7 bases from J, with 7 bases between. CDR1 and CDR2 from the germline V gene are SNHLY and FYNNEI. Study conclusions and caveats: Naive CD4+ cell counts and diversity both ran higher in long-lived than in aged donors. Estimates of diversity drawn from one million T cells were considered underestimates.

Peripheral blood, about 9.4 milliliters per donor, was collected. Sequencing input: blood. J is TRBJ1-6 and V is TRBV2; D gene ambiguous. The origin of this receptor is a man aged 35-49 years in good health. Written as DNA, the CDR3 is TGTGCCAGCAGACCCATAAATTCACCCCTCCACTTT. Protein sequence: CASRPINSPLHF.